This passage covers 16 T cell receptor beta chains from one sample sequenced in a study of regulatory T cells in long-lasting Graves disease. Regarding time point: newly diagnosed GD, antithyroid drugs for less than 3 months. Researchers made the TCR library from RNA that was extracted from PBMCs. With iRepertoire HTBI primers and Arm-PCR of CDR3 regions, TCR beta libraries were built. MiXCR was run by TCRdb on the multiplex PCR reads, yielding one entry per CDR3 protein. The repertoire holds approximately 350,000 distinct CDR3 sequences, with over 15% as singletons. This sample also belongs to another study, concerning T cells in Graves' hyperthyroidism and ophthalmopathy.

The specimen comprised peripheral blood mononuclear cells (PBMCs), sampled at new diagnosis, from a patient treated with antithyroid drugs. All receptors derive from a man aged 35 to 55 with Graves disease.

This clonotype was detected many times. The rearrangement joins TRBV7-2 to TRBJ2-5, with 7 positions matching TRBD1. The CDR3 has 15 residues. Per germline, CDR1 SGHTA and CDR2 FQGNSA. V was pared by 7 bases and J by 4 bases, with 12 bases of the junction left unmatched. CDR3 loop: CASTQSPTGRETQYF. The DNA of the CDR3 is TGTGCCAGCACCCAATCCCCGACAGGGCGAGAGACCCAGTACTTC.

The gene calls are TRBV4-3 and TRBJ2-5, with a weak D call TRBD2 (7 bases). This CDR3 has 15 amino acids. CDR1 is LGHNA and CDR2 is YSLEER in the germline V gene. Deletions cut 4 bases from V and 5 bases from J, with 17 bases between. Here the CDR3 DNA reads TGCGCCAGCAGCCGGGGGGGCGGGGGCGCGGAGACCCAGTACTTC. The encoded protein is CASSRGGGGAETQYF.

This clonotype was seen ten or more times. The chain links TRBV5-1 to TRBJ2-7; D remains ambiguous. V lost 0 bases to trimming and J lost 3 bases, with 10 bases between them. Germline loops: CDR1 SGHRS, CDR2 YFSETQ. The CDR3 consists of 14 residues. The CDR3 loop reads CASSLVGQSYEQYF. The CDR3 DNA follows: TGCGCCAGCAGCTTGGTTGGGCAGAGCTACGAGCAGTACTTC.

J is TRBJ2-1 and V is TRBV20-1; 7 bases align to TRBD2. Germline lookup yields CDR1 DFQATT and CDR2 SNEGSKA (reference sequence). J gave up 8 bases and V 2 bases, and 9 bases lay outside the gene matches. This CDR3 comprises 14 residues. The chain's CDR3 is CSARSDLAGYEQFF. The CDR3 nucleotides read TGCAGTGCTAGAAGCGATTTAGCGGGCTATGAGCAGTTCTTC.

This clonotype has just a few counts. This chain links TRBV15 with TRBJ2-3, with 8 positions matching TRBD2. The CDR3 length is 16 residues. The V and J ends lost 4 bases and 0 bases, in that order; junction bases with no gene match: 6. In germline, CDR1 is LNHNV, CDR2 YYDKDF (reference sequence). The CDR3: CATSKNLAGSTDTQYF. The DNA of the CDR3 is TGTGCCACCAGCAAAAATTTAGCGGGGAGCACAGATACGCAGTATTTT. Full variable domain (outside the CDR3, taken from reference TRBV15 and TRBJ2-3): DAMVIQNPRYQVTQFGKPVTLSCSQTLNHNVMYWYQQKSSQAPKLLFHYYDKDFNNEADTPDNFQSRRPNTSFCFLDIRSPGLGDTAMYLCATSKNLAGSTDTQYFGPGTRLTVL.

There are many counts of this clonotype. V and J are TRBV12-3 or TRBV12-4 and TRBJ1-5, with a weak D call TRBD1 (5 bases). The ends were cut back, 10 bases at V and 0 bases at J, with 34 bases in the middle. This CDR3 contains 21 residues. DNA for the CDR3: TGTGCCACCCCCCAGTTAAGAGGCGGGGGAGCCGCTAGGTATAGCAATCAGCCCCAGCATTTT. Amino acids: CATPQLRGGGAARYSNQPQHF.

This clonotype was counted at least ten times. The V and J genes are TRBV2 and TRBJ1-6; D uncertain. Germline CDR1 and CDR2: SNHLY and FYNNEI. This CDR3 is 12 amino acids long. Trimming shortened V by 3 bases and J by 9 bases, and 6 bases separated the two germline ends. This chain's CDR3 is CASSDNVSPLHF. The CDR3 bases are TGTGCCAGCAGTGATAACGTTTCACCCCTCCACTTT.

Points on this clonotype: A far larger clone is only one base removed, so a read error is likely. The CDR3 does not close with the conserved phenylalanine or tryptophan, likely indicating a read error. J is TRBJ2-7 and V is TRBV5-5; TRBD1 might be the D (5 bases). The CDR3 runs to 15 residues. The germline gives CDR1 SGHKS, CDR2 YYEKEE (reference sequence). CDR3 nucleotides: TGCGCCAGCAGCCAAGTATTGGACACTCCCTACGAGCAGTACCTC. Amino acid sequence: CASSQVLDTPYEQYL.

This clonotype was seen a few times. The genes are TRBV15 and TRBJ1-4; TRBD1 might be the D (5 bases). V lost 3 bases and J lost 5, with 19 bases in between. Germline loops: CDR1 LNHNV, CDR2 YYDKDF (reference sequence). The CDR3 is 17 amino acids. This chain's CDR3 is CATSSRETGFRNEKLFF. The CDR3 DNA sequence: TGTGCCACCAGCAGCAGGGAAACAGGATTCAGAAATGAAAAACTGTTTTTT.

This clonotype appeared many times. This sequence joins TRBV24-1 and TRBJ2-1, with D perhaps matching TRBD1 (6 bases). Germline V gene data show CDR1 as KGHDR and CDR2 as SFDVKD. Trimming cost V 4 bases and J 6 bases, with 12 bases left between them. CDR3 size: 14 residues. Here the CDR3 reads CATSELQGTNEQFF. The CDR3 DNA is TGTGCCACCAGTGAGCTGCAGGGGACCAATGAGCAGTTCTTC.

This clonotype was counted between two and nine times. The chain has TRBV18 and TRBJ2-7, with 9 bases that match TRBD1. The CDR3 spans 15 residues. Germline V CDR1 and CDR2: KGHSH, LQKENI. Unmatched junction bases numbered 18, after V lost 8 bases and J lost 10 bases. CDR3 region: CASADWGTGNNEQYF. DNA of the CDR3: TGTGCCAGCGCCGACTGGGGGACAGGGAACAATGAACAGTACTTC.

The gene calls are TRBV5-1 and TRBJ2-3; weak D call: TRBD2 (6 bases). Germline CDR1 and CDR2: SGHRS and YFSETQ. V lost 5 bases to trimming and J lost 0 bases, with 13 bases between them. The CDR3 extends over 15 amino acids. CDR3 sequence reads: CASRDTGVSTDTQYF. The DNA for the CDR3 is TGCGCCAGCAGGGATACGGGGGTTAGCACAGATACGCAGTATTTT.

This clonotype was recorded a few times. The chain employs TRBV19 and TRBJ1-1, with D unclear. The germline V gene encodes CDR1 LNHDA and CDR2 SQIVND (reference sequence). Trimming took 1 base from V and 0 from J, leaving 3 bases between them. The CDR3 is made up of 13 amino acids. The CDR3 DNA follows: TGTGCCAGTAGTATAGCAGTGAACACTGAAGCTTTCTTT. Translating gives CASSIAVNTEAFF.

This clonotype was found a few times. This rearrangement joins TRBV4-1 to TRBJ1-4; TRBD1 matches at 9 bases. The CDR3 extends over 14 amino acids. V shed 5 bases and J 8 bases; nucleotides not matched to a gene: 6. Germline assignment: CDR1 MGHRA and CDR2 YSYEKL. This CDR3 reads CASSEGQGLEKLFF. For the CDR3, the DNA is TGCGCCAGCAGCGAGGGACAGGGACTAGAAAAACTGTTTTTT.

V gene TRBV6-1 combines with J gene TRBJ1-5; a weak D match, TRBD1 (5 bases). V shed 5 bases and J shed 7 bases, with 12 bases lying between them. CDR3 length equals 13 residues. Germline V gene lookup returns CDR1 MNHNS and CDR2 SASEGT. CDR3 sequence (DNA): TGTGCCAGCAGTCCCATAAAGGGGCAGCCCCAGCATTTT. The encoded protein is CASSPIKGQPQHF.

This clonotype showed up many times. As DNA, the CDR3 is TGTGCCAGCAGTTTAAATCCCATGAGCTCCTACGAGCAGTACTTC. Translation: CASSLNPMSSYEQYF. The chain employs TRBV12-3 or TRBV12-4 and TRBJ2-7; D is uncertain. The CDR3 spans 15 residues. Deletions cut 2 bases from V and 0 bases from J, with 11 bases between.